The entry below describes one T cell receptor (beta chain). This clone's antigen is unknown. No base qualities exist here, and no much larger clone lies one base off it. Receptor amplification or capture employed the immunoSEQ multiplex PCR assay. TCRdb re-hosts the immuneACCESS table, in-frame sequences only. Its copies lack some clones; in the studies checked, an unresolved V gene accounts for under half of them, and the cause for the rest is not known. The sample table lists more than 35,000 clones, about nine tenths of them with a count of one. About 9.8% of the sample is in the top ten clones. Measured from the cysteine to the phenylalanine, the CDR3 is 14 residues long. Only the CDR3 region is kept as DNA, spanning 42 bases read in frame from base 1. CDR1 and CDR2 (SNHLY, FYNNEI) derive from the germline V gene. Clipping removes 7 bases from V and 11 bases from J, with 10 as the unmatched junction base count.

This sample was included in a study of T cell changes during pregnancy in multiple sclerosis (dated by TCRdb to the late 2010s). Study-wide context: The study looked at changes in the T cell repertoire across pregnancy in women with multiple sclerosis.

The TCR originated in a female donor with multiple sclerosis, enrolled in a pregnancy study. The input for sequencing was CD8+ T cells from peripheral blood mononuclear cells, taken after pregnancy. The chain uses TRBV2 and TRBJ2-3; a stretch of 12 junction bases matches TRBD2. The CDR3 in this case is CASTYPRTSGEQYF. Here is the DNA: TGTGCCAGCACTTATCCCCGGACTAGCGGGGAGCAGTATTTT. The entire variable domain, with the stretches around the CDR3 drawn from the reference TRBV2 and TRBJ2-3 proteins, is EPEVTQTPSHQVTQMGQEVILRCVPISNHLYFYWYRQILGQKVEFLVSFYNNEISEKSEIFDDQFSVERPDGSNFTLKIRSTKLEDSAMYFCASTYPRTSGEQYFGPGTRLTVL.